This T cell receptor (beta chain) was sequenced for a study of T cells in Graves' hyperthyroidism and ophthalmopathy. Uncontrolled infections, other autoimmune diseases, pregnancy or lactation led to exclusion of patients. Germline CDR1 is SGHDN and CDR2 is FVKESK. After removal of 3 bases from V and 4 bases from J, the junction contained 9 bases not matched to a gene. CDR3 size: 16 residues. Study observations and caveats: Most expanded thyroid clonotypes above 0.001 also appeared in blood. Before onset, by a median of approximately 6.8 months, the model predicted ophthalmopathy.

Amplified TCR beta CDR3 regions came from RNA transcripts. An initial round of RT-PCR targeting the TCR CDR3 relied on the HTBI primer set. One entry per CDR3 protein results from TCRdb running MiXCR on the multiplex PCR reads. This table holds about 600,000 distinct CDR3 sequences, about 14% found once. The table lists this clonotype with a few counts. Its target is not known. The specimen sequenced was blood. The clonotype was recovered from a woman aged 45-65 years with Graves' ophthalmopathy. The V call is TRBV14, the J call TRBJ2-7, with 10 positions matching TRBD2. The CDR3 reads CASSHFPGTSDYEQYF. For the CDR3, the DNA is TGTGCCAGCAGCCATTTTCCCGGGACTAGCGATTACGAGCAGTACTTC.